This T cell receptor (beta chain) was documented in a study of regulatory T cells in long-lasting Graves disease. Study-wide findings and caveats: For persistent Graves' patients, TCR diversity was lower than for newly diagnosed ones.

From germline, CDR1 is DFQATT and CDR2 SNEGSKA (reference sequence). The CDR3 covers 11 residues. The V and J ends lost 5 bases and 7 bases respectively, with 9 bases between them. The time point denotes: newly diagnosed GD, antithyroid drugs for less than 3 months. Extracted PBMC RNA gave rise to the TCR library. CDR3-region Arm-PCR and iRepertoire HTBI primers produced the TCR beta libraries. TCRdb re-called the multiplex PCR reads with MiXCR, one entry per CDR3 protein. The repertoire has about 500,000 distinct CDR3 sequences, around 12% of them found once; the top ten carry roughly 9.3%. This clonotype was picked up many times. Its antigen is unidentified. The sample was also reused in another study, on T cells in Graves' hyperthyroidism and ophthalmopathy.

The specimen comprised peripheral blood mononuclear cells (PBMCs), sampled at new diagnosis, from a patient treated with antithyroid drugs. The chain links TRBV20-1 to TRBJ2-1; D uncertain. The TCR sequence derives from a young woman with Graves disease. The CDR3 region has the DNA TGCAGTGCTCCCCTGCGGAATGAGCAGTTCTTC. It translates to CSAPLRNEQFF.